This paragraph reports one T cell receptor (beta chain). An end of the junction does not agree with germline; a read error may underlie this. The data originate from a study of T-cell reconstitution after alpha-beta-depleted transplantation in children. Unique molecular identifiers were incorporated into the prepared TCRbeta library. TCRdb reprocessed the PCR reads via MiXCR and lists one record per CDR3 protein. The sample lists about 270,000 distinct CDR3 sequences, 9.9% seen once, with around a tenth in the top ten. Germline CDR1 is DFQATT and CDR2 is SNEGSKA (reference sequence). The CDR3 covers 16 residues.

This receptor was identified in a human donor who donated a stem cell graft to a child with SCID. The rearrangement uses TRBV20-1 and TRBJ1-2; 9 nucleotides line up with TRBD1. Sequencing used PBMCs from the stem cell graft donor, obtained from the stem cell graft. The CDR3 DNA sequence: TGCTGTGCTAGAGATCATGGAGGACAGGGGCCTTTCGGCTACACCTTC. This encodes CCARDHGGQGPFGYTF.